The clone carrying this T cell receptor beta chain was detected ten times or more. This specimen belongs to a study of T cell repertoires in cytomegalovirus infection. Study as a whole: A matching HLA type, together with CMV infection, was signaled by public TCR beta signatures.

TCRdb re-called the reads with MiXCR, one entry per CDR3 protein. The data hold 480,000 or so distinct CDR3 sequences, with approximately 10% observed a single time. Germline CDR1 reads SEHNR; CDR2 reads FQNEAQ (reference sequence). This CDR3 is 18 amino acids long. J lost 0 bases, V lost 1 base, and 11 bases had no gene match. This receptor was identified in a human donor in good health (CMV status not recorded). Some clones in this sample may be carry-over from other donors' samples. Sequencing was carried out using PBMCs. The genes are TRBV7-9 and TRBJ1-2, with 7 bases that match TRBD1. The CDR3 DNA reads TGTGCCAGCAGCTTAGACAGGACAGGCACACGTTCTAACTATGGCTACACCTTC. It specifies CASSLDRTGTRSNYGYTF.